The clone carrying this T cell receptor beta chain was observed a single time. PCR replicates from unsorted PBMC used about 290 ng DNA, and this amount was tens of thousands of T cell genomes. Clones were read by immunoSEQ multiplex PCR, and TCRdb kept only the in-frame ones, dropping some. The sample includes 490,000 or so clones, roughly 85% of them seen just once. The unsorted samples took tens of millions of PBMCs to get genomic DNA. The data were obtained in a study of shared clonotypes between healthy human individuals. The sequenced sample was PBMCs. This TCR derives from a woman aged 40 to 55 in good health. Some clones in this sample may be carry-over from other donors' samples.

The CDR3 DNA is TGTGCCAGCAGCTTAGCCGGACAGGGGGCCTACGAGCAGTACTTC. It specifies CASSLAGQGAYEQYF. This chain links TRBV7-8 with TRBJ2-7; TRBD1 matches at 10 bases. Losses at the gene ends were 0 bases for V and 2 bases for J; bases not matched to a gene: 1. Germline V gene lookup returns CDR1 SGHVS and CDR2 FQNEAQ. The CDR3 spans 15 residues.